Listed here are 29 T cell receptor beta chains from one sample, sequenced in a study of control samples from healthy donors and cancer patients. The protocol was immunoSEQ multiplex PCR, while the TCRdb copy is restricted to in-frame clones and leaves out a portion. Of roughly 190,000 clones in the sample, about 89% are singletons; the top ten hold approximately 2%. The material sequenced was blood. The receptors come from a man aged 25 to 45 in good health.

A single count supports this clone. The genes are TRBV30 and TRBJ1-3, with no clear D. V was pared by 2 bases and J by 0 bases, with 8 bases between. CDR1 is GTSNPN, CDR2 SVGIG, per germline (reference sequence). The CDR3 is 14 residues long. As DNA, the CDR3 is TGTGCCTGGAGTATCTCGTTCTCTGGAAACACCATATATTTT. It yields the protein CAWSISFSGNTIYF.

The rearrangement uses TRBV7-3 and TRBJ2-1, with 9 bases aligning to TRBD2. The CDR3 has 14 residues. The trim removed 5 bases at V and 10 bases at J, leaving 9 bases unmatched. Germline V CDR1 and CDR2: SGHTA, FQGTGA. The CDR3 DNA reads TGTGCCAGCAGCCAGTCCGGGACTAGCCAGGAGCAGTTCTTC. Encoded protein: CASSQSGTSQEQFF.

The gene calls are TRBV11-3 and TRBJ2-2, with 9 nucleotides matching TRBD2. Germline values: CDR1 SGHNT, CDR2 YENEEA. This CDR3 comprises 16 residues. J gave up 6 bases and V 11 bases, and 16 bases lay outside the gene matches. The CDR3 spells CARRRGRGGRPGELFF. The CDR3 bases are TGTGCCCGCCGCCGGGGGCGGGGGGGCCGACCCGGGGAGCTGTTTTTT.

The chain couples TRBV16 to TRBJ1-1, with D possibly TRBD1 on 6 matching bases. This CDR3 comprises 14 residues. The ends were cut back, 0 bases at V and 4 bases at J, with 9 bases in the middle. Germline V gene data show CDR1 as KGHSY and CDR2 as FQNENV. This CDR3 is CASSQSSGATEAFF. The CDR3 DNA follows: TGTGCCAGCAGCCAATCCTCGGGGGCCACTGAAGCTTTCTTT.

This clone showed up just once. The rearrangement joins TRBV12-3 or TRBV12-4 to TRBJ1-3; D unresolved. The CDR3 has 10 amino acids. V lost 6 bases and J 5 bases, leaving 2 bases between the germline ends. The CDR3 nucleotides are TGTGCCAGCAGGAGAAACACCATATATTTT. This codes for CASRRNTIYF.

The rearrangement links TRBV7-7 to TRBJ2-7; TRBD1 matches at 10 bases. The ends lost 5 bases at V and 3 bases at J; junction bases unmatched: 7. CDR3 length equals 15 residues. Germline V gene sequence: CDR1 SSHAT, CDR2 FNYEAQ (reference sequence). The chain's CDR3 is CASSPGQGIFYEQYF. The CDR3 coding sequence is TGTGCCAGCAGCCCGGGACAGGGGATCTTCTACGAGCAGTACTTC.

V gene TRBV5-1 combines with J gene TRBJ2-6; D remains ambiguous. This CDR3 region has 16 residues. Trimming left V 0 bases short and J 0 bases short, with 7 bases between. Germline assignment: CDR1 SGHRS and CDR2 YFSETQ. Here the CDR3 DNA reads TGCGCCAGCAGCTTGGGCACCGTCTCTGGGGCCAACGTCCTGACTTTC. Protein: CASSLGTVSGANVLTF. Full variable domain (remainder filled in from reference TRBV5-1 and TRBJ2-6): KAGVTQTPRYLIKTRGQQVTLSCSPISGHRSVSWYQQTPGQGLQFLFEYFSETQRNKGNFPGRFSGRQFSNSRSEMNVSTLELGDSALYLCASSLGTVSGANVLTFGAGSRLTVL.

CDR3 coding DNA: TGTGCCAGCAGCGATCCGGGACAGGGACCTGGGCAGTTCTTC. Its protein is CASSDPGQGPGQFF. This chain connects TRBV9 to TRBJ2-1; 9 bases match TRBD1. Trimming took 3 bases from V and 12 from J; bases not matched to a gene: 10. CDR3 length: 14 amino acids. Germline CDR1 reads SGDLS; CDR2 reads YYNGEE.

This chain uses TRBV24-1 with TRBJ2-7; 8 bases map to TRBD1. Losses at the gene ends were 3 bases for V and 3 bases for J; bases not matched to a gene: 6. CDR3 size: 15 residues. Germline loops: CDR1 KGHDR, CDR2 SFDVKD. The CDR3 DNA is TGTGCCACCAGTGATCACCGGACAGGGAACTACGAGCAGTACTTC. As protein: CATSDHRTGNYEQYF.

The chain is built from TRBV9 and TRBJ2-7; tentatively, D is TRBD1 (5 bases). V lost 4 bases and J 0 bases, leaving 14 bases between the germline ends. The germline gives CDR1 SGDLS, CDR2 YYNGEE. The CDR3 loop spans 15 amino acids. In DNA, the CDR3 is TGTGCCAGCAGCAACCAGGGTGCTCACTCCTACGAGCAGTACTTC. Translated, it gives CASSNQGAHSYEQYF.

The rearrangement uses TRBV10-1 and TRBJ2-3, with TRBD2 identical over 9 bases. Germline CDR1 is WNHNN and CDR2 is SYGVQD (reference sequence). The CDR3 has 14 amino acids. The J segment lost 6 bases and the V segment lost 5 bases, leaving 6 bases of the junction unmatched. The CDR3 DNA is TGCGCCAGCAGTCGTCAGCGGGGGGCGGATACGCAGTATTTT. Amino acids: CASSRQRGADTQYF.

This chain joins TRBV19 and TRBJ1-1, with a weak D call TRBD1 (5 bases). The ends were cut back, 6 bases at V and 1 base at J, with 12 bases in the middle. The CDR3 extends over 14 amino acids. Germline loops: CDR1 LNHDA, CDR2 SQIVND (reference sequence). CDR3 DNA sequence: TGTGCCAGTAGCCCGGGACGGTGGAACACTGAAGCTTTCTTT. Its protein product is CASSPGRWNTEAFF.

The chain recombines TRBV19 with TRBJ2-3; D call uncertain. The CDR3 is 12 amino acids. Germline V gene sequence: CDR1 LNHDA, CDR2 SQIVND (reference sequence). With 5 bases removed from V and 6 bases from J, the gap between germline ends came to 9 bases. CDR3 nucleotide sequence: TGTGCCAGTAGTGTCCTCGGGGATACGCAGTATTTT. It encodes CASSVLGDTQYF. Full variable domain (outside the CDR3, taken from reference TRBV19 and TRBJ2-3): DGGITQSPKYLFRKEGQNVTLSCEQNLNHDAMYWYRQDPGQGLRLIYYSQIVNDFQKGDIAEGYSVSREKKESFPLTVTSAQKNPTAFYLCASSVLGDTQYFGPGTRLTVL.

The chain couples TRBV14 to TRBJ2-7, with D perhaps TRBD1 (6 bases). The V gene lost 0 bases and the J gene lost 2 bases, with 14 bases spanning the gap. This CDR3 contains 16 residues. CDR1 is SGHDN and CDR2 is FVKESK in the germline V gene. The CDR3 is CASSQEIGTPPYEQYF. In DNA, the CDR3 is TGTGCCAGCAGCCAAGAAATAGGGACACCCCCCTACGAGCAGTACTTC. Using reference TRBV14 and TRBJ2-7 for the parts outside the CDR3, the full variable domain is EAGVTQFPSHSVIEKGQTVTLRCDPISGHDNLYWYRRVMGKEIKFLLHFVKESKQDESGMPNNRFLAERTGGTYSTLKVQPAELEDSGVYFCASSQEIGTPPYEQYFGPGTRLTVT.

The rearrangement joins TRBV7-3 to TRBJ1-1; perhaps TRBD1 as D (5 bases). CDR3 length: 16 amino acids. V was trimmed by 3 bases and J by 4 bases, leaving 18 bases between them. The V gene's germline CDR1 is SGHTA and CDR2 FQGTGA. The CDR3 is CASSLEGVGTVTEAFF. For the CDR3, the DNA is TGTGCCAGCAGCTTGGAGGGCGTAGGGACCGTCACTGAAGCTTTCTTT.

The chain is built from TRBV2 and TRBJ1-1; D is unclear. From germline, CDR1 is SNHLY and CDR2 FYNNEI. V lost 6 bases, J lost 3 bases, and 14 bases lay in between. CDR3 size: 14 residues. The CDR3 protein is CASRGRAVDTEAFF. The CDR3 region has the DNA TGTGCCAGCAGGGGCCGAGCAGTCGACACTGAAGCTTTCTTT.

The chain has TRBV5-5 and TRBJ1-3; 7 bases match TRBD1. This CDR3 is 15 amino acids long. With V trimmed by 3 bases and J by 8 bases, 11 bases remained unmatched. The germline CDR1 and CDR2 sequences are SGHKS and YYEKEE (reference sequence). DNA for the CDR3: TGTGCCAGCAGCTCGGGGCCGGACAGGAAGTACACCATATATTTT. This sequence encodes CASSSGPDRKYTIYF.

V and J are TRBV20-1 and TRBJ2-5, with D perhaps matching TRBD1 (6 bases). Germline CDR1 DFQATT, CDR2 SNEGSKA (reference sequence). The CDR3 consists of 13 residues. The V end was cut by 3 bases, the J end by 4 bases, with 12 bases between. The CDR3 bases are TGCAGTGCTAGTGTGGGGGCGCGAGAGACCCAGTACTTC. This translates into CSASVGARETQYF.

This chain connects TRBV2 to TRBJ2-1; maybe TRBD2 (5 bases). V was clipped by 0 bases and J by 6 bases, with 15 bases between them. CDR3 size: 16 residues. The germline V gene encodes CDR1 SNHLY and CDR2 FYNNEI. CDR3 amino acids: CASSEAPLALVNEQFF. For the CDR3, the DNA is TGTGCCAGCAGTGAAGCGCCTCTAGCTTTGGTCAATGAGCAGTTCTTC.

V usage is TRBV11-2 and J usage is TRBJ2-1; TRBD1 might be the D (5 bases). The V gene's germline CDR1 is SGHAT and CDR2 FQNNGV. CDR3 length equals 15 residues. V shed 5 bases and J shed 5 bases, with 16 bases lying between them. This chain's CDR3 is CASSILLGRNNEQFF. The CDR3 nucleotides read TGTGCCAGCAGCATCCTCCTGGGGCGTAACAATGAGCAGTTCTTC.

This chain connects TRBV29-1 to TRBJ1-6; D uncertain. Germline V gives CDR1 SQVTM, CDR2 ANQGSEA. The CDR3 has 15 residues. With 6 bases removed from V and 0 bases from J, the gap between germline ends came to 12 bases. CDR3 DNA sequence: TGCAGCGTGACCCCGGGGTGCTCCTATAATTCACCCCTCCACTTT. It is translated as CSVTPGCSYNSPLHF.

This clone was detected a few times. The chain carries TRBV2 and TRBJ2-1; 12 positions agree with TRBD2. The J segment lost 7 bases and the V segment lost 4 bases, leaving 5 bases of the junction unmatched. This CDR3 comprises 15 residues. Looked up from germline, CDR1 is SNHLY and CDR2 is FYNNEI. Here the CDR3 DNA reads TGTGCCAGCAGTGCTCGGCTAGCGGGGGGGAATGAGCAGTTCTTC. This translates into CASSARLAGGNEQFF.

The chain has TRBV5-4 and TRBJ1-1, with 7 nucleotides matching TRBD1. Unmatched junction bases numbered 6, after V lost 3 bases and J lost 4 bases. The CDR3 runs 14 residues. From germline, CDR1 is SGHNT and CDR2 YYREEE (reference sequence). CDR3 loop: CASSSNPGGTEAFF. The CDR3 DNA reads as TGTGCCAGCAGCTCCAACCCAGGGGGCACTGAAGCTTTCTTT.

The rearrangement joins TRBV11-2 to TRBJ1-2; 8 nucleotides agree with TRBD1. The V gene's germline CDR1 is SGHAT and CDR2 FQNNGV. The J segment lost 7 bases and the V segment lost 5 bases, leaving 6 bases of the junction unmatched. The CDR3 spans 13 residues. Written as DNA, the CDR3 is TGTGCCAGCAGCGGACAGGGCTTCGGTGGCTACACCTTC. It encodes CASSGQGFGGYTF.

This clone has only a few counts. V gene TRBV5-1 combines with J gene TRBJ2-1, with TRBD2 matching over 10 bases. J was trimmed by 6 bases and V by 4 bases; bases with no gene match: 4. This CDR3 is built from 14 residues. CDR1 and CDR2 (germline): SGHRS, YFSETQ. For the CDR3, the DNA is TGCGCCAGCAGCATCCCTAGCGGGGGCAATGAGCAGTTCTTC. Translation gives CASSIPSGGNEQFF.

CDR3 DNA: TGTGCCATCAGTGGGGGACAGGGGGCCTCCTACGAGCAGTACTTC. Its translation is CAISGGQGASYEQYF. The chain is built from TRBV10-3 and TRBJ2-7, with 12 bases identical to TRBD1. The CDR3 loop spans 15 amino acids. The V and J ends lost 4 bases and 0 bases, in that order; junction bases with no gene match: 1. Germline-derived CDR1 and CDR2 are ENHRY and SYGVKD.

V usage is TRBV5-1 and J usage is TRBJ2-7; D possibly corresponds to TRBD2 (6 bases). The CDR3 contains 15 residues. Germline V lookup: CDR1 SGHRS, CDR2 YFSETQ. V lost 0 bases, J lost 0 bases, and 10 bases lay in between. CDR3 sequence reads: CASSLGSGASYEQYF. The CDR3 DNA reads TGCGCCAGCAGCTTGGGGTCGGGAGCCTCCTACGAGCAGTACTTC.

The chain has TRBV12-5 and TRBJ1-5, with a possible D match to TRBD1 (6 bases). Germline V gives CDR1 LGHNT, CDR2 FRNRAP. V lost 0 bases and J 5 bases, leaving 8 bases between the germline ends. The CDR3 length is 14 residues. For the CDR3, the DNA is TGTGCTAGTGGTTTGGTGGGGGGCGATCAGCCCCAGCATTTT. It translates to CASGLVGGDQPQHF.

The J gene is TRBJ1-5, the V gene TRBV18; TRBD1 agrees at 9 bases. The germline CDR1 and CDR2 sequences are KGHSH and LQKENI. V was clipped by 6 bases and J by 6 bases; unmatched bases: 6. The CDR3 spans 14 residues. CDR3 sequence (DNA): TGTGCCAGCTCTCGACAGGGGGAAGGTCAGCCCCAGCATTTT. Its translation: CASSRQGEGQPQHF. Full variable domain (remainder filled in from reference TRBV18 and TRBJ1-5): NAGVMQNPRHLVRRRGQEARLRCSPMKGHSHVYWYRQLPEEGLKFMVYLQKENIIDESGMPKERFSAEFPKEGPSILRIQQVVRGDSAAYFCASSRQGEGQPQHFGDGTRLSIL.